This is a list of T cell receptor beta chains from one sample in a study of tumor and adjacent non-tumor tissue in lung cancer. A single record per CDR3 protein comes from TCRdb applying MiXCR to the multiplex PCR reads. The table lists roughly 45,000 distinct CDR3 sequences, 60% of them singletons. Sample: distant non-tumor lung tissue. These receptors came from a man in his fifties with non-small cell lung cancer. Each CDR3 is given with its conserved first and last residue. The order of the fields is V gene, CDR3 length, CDR3 protein.

TRBV11-2 | 14 | CANSLEGSGWVQFF
TRBV30 | 16 | CACSVRDRGLYNEQFF
TRBV11-2 | 13 | CASILVVVETQYF
TRBV5-4 | 13 | CASRAPGQETQYF
TRBV28 | 15 | CASSYTESSYNEQFF
TRBV4-1 | 15 | CASSPTLRAPRGEYF
TRBV10-3 | 15 | CAISDPQGGRETQYF
TRBV10-3 | 15 | CAISLNRAEANVLTF
TRBV6-2/TRBV6-3 | 17 | CASSSGTSGRSRETRYF
TRBV6-6 | 17 | CASSYDETSSYNSLLQF
TRBV15 | 15 | CATSGAAGEVNEQFF
TRBV11-2 | 16 | CAGIRGGGVSNYGYTF
TRBV11-2 | 12 | CLSSLGGNTIYF
TRBV11-2 | 17 | CANGTSRHGASTGVLFF
TRBV4-1 | 14 | CPSNQVSPYYGYTF
TRBV4-1 | 15 | CDSSQDGRGNSPLHF
TRBV30 | 14 | CAWAGTANTGELFF
TRBV29-1 | 13 | CSVEEASNTEAFF
TRBV11-2 | 16 | CASSLWAGDQEDTQYF
TRBV2 | 14 | CASSSIIRWDTQYF
TRBV29-1 | 12 | CSVEAKPYGYTF
TRBV5-1 | 15 | CASSTGTTSSYEQYF
TRBV4-2 | 17 | CASGQGRQDQVGYGYTF
TRBV19 | 15 | CASSTGSRSYNEQFF
TRBV29-1 | 15 | CSVDDPLQGILELYF
TRBV6-1 | 16 | CVSTHVYTDVYEKLFF
TRBV30 | 14 | CARSSGTGDEKQFF
TRBV10-2 | 14 | CASSWDTRNTEAFF
TRBV20-1 | 13 | CSARAEGDYGYTF
TRBV30 | 16 | CAWSGWMTGVITEAFF
TRBV7-9 | 15 | CASSDTGGNTGELCF
TRBV20-1 | 14 | CSTRETSSPDTQYF
TRBV6-5 | 14 | CASSRISGANVLTF
TRBV10-3 | 14 | CAISSSGTTDTQYF
TRBV10-1 | 14 | CASSGGMNTGELFF